Shown below are 29 T cell receptor beta chains from a single sample sequenced in a study of blood T cells in healthy people across ages. For the second PCR, which ran for about 7 to 11 cycles, a sample-barcoded 5' primer and a J-beta primer mix were used. TCRdb passed the 5' RACE reads through MiXCR, listing each CDR3 protein once. The profile covers 1,500,000 or so distinct CDR3 sequences, with 35% to 45% appearing a single time and about 4% taken by the ten largest. Sequenced sample: blood. These receptor sequences come from a woman between 18 and 29 years old in good health.

As regards this clonotype: The junction differs from germline at one of its ends, possibly a read error. The chain has TRBV20-1 and TRBJ2-4; 8 bases match TRBD2. There are 16 residues in the CDR3. The germline gives CDR1 DFQATT, CDR2 SNEGSKA (reference sequence). CDR3 DNA sequence: TGCAGTGCTAGTAGCCAAGCGGGAGTTTCAAAAAGCATTCAGTACTTC. It is translated as CSASSQAGVSKSIQYF.

This clonotype was recorded a few times. The chain uses TRBV7-9 and TRBJ1-6, with a weak D call TRBD1 (6 bases). The CDR3 covers 14 residues. Germline CDR1 SEHNR, CDR2 FQNEAQ (reference sequence). Trimming took 5 bases from V and 7 from J, leaving 12 bases between them. Here the CDR3 reads CASSDRDTNSPLHF. CDR3 nucleotide sequence: TGTGCCAGCAGCGACCGGGACACGAATTCACCCCTCCACTTT.

The chain recombines TRBV20-1 with TRBJ2-7, with 9 nucleotides matching TRBD2. Trimming took 6 bases from V and 7 from J; bases not matched to a gene: 19. Germline V gene data show CDR1 as DFQATT and CDR2 as SNEGSKA (reference sequence). This CDR3 region has 16 residues. This chain's CDR3 is CSADRSGLAHHREQYF. CDR3 bases: TGCAGTGCAGATCGATCGGGACTAGCTCACCATCGGGAGCAGTACTTC.

In this sample, this clonotype turned up a few times. The chain recombines TRBV20-1 with TRBJ1-1; D perhaps matches TRBD1 (6 bases). This CDR3 has 15 amino acids. V dropped 0 bases and J dropped 3 bases, with 14 bases sitting between them. In germline, CDR1 is DFQATT, CDR2 SNEGSKA (reference sequence). CDR3 residues: CSARDRTDFYTEAFF. The CDR3 region has the DNA TGCAGTGCTAGAGATCGGACAGATTTTTACACTGAAGCTTTCTTT.

The chain combines TRBV9 with TRBJ2-1; 9 bases fit TRBD2. Germline V gives CDR1 SGDLS, CDR2 YYNGEE. With 1 base clipped from V and 7 bases from J, the junction kept 12 bases outside the gene matches. The CDR3 runs to 17 residues. This CDR3 reads CASSVSGGGALGNEQFF. The DNA for the CDR3 is TGTGCCAGCAGCGTAAGCGGCGGGGGGGCCTTGGGAAATGAGCAGTTCTTC.

The rearrangement uses TRBV6-2 or TRBV6-3 and TRBJ1-2; a weak D match, TRBD1 (5 bases). Looked up from germline, CDR1 is MNHEY and CDR2 is SVGEGT. The V and J ends lost 5 bases and 4 bases respectively, with 17 bases between them. This CDR3 comprises 15 residues. CDR3 amino acids: CASSASGTVPYGYTF. For the CDR3, the DNA is TGTGCCAGCAGTGCATCCGGGACGGTCCCCTATGGCTACACCTTC.

This chain uses TRBV25-1 with TRBJ1-2; TRBD1 is a possible D gene (6 bases). The germline V gene encodes CDR1 MGHDK and CDR2 SYGVNS. The CDR3 has 15 residues. V was cut by 5 bases and J by 7 bases, with 20 bases left in between. The CDR3 region is CASSRGAGAPCGYTF. The CDR3, as DNA: TGTGCCAGCAGTAGGGGAGCAGGGGCGCCCTGTGGCTACACCTTC.

This chain uses TRBV27 with TRBJ2-7; D might be TRBD2 (6 bases). The V and J ends lost 5 bases and 3 bases respectively, with 17 bases between them. Looked up from germline, CDR1 is MNHEY and CDR2 is SMNVEV (reference sequence). The CDR3 spans 15 residues. CDR3 sequence (DNA): TGTGCCAGCAGTACCGGGACTCCGGTGGTCTACGAGCAGTACTTC. Translation gives CASSTGTPVVYEQYF.

This rearrangement joins TRBV5-4 to TRBJ2-1, with D perhaps being TRBD1 or TRBD2 (5 bases each). The CDR3 loop spans 15 amino acids. Germline V gene sequence: CDR1 SGHNT, CDR2 YYREEE (reference sequence). The V gene lost 4 bases and the J gene lost 4 bases, with 15 bases spanning the gap. The CDR3 DNA reads TGTGCCAGCAGCGCGATCGGGACGAGATACAATGAGCAGTTCTTC. Protein product: CASSAIGTRYNEQFF.

This chain joins TRBV4-1 and TRBJ1-1; D is perhaps TRBD1 (5 bases). The CDR3 is 16 residues long. Looked up from germline, CDR1 is MGHRA and CDR2 is YSYEKL. V lost 3 bases, J lost 4 bases, and 18 bases lay in between. The CDR3 loop is CASSQIPGRGSTEAFF. The CDR3 DNA follows: TGCGCCAGCAGCCAGATTCCGGGACGGGGGAGCACTGAAGCTTTCTTT.

This clonotype was picked up a small number of times. This chain links TRBV7-3 with TRBJ1-1, with a weak D call TRBD1 (5 bases). The CDR3 covers 14 residues. In germline, CDR1 is SGHTA, CDR2 FQGTGA. Trimming took 2 bases from V and 3 from J, leaving 10 bases between them. CDR3 region: CASSLRGFDTEAFF. The CDR3 DNA is TGTGCCAGCAGCTTACGGGGGTTCGACACTGAAGCTTTCTTT.

The rearrangement uses TRBV6-2 or TRBV6-3 and TRBJ2-5, with 11 nucleotides matching TRBD2. V lost 2 bases to trimming and J lost 11 bases; unmatched junction nucleotides: 28. Germline V CDR1 and CDR2: MNHEY, SVGEGT. This CDR3 comprises 21 residues. The CDR3 region is CASSYPSRLAGGRDSYNEQYF. DNA of the CDR3: TGTGCCAGCAGTTACCCAAGCCGTCTAGCGGGGGGACGCGACTCCTACAATGAGCAGTACTTC.

This chain uses TRBV6-2 or TRBV6-3 with TRBJ2-1, with unresolved D. The J call may be mistaken, given a closer DNA end match to TRBJ2-7. Germline CDR1 MNHEY, CDR2 SVGEGT. CDR3 length equals 15 residues. CDR3 in amino acids: CASRLGSGTYNEQYF. The CDR3 DNA reads as TGTGCCAGCAGATTAGGGTCAGGAACCTACAATGAGCAGTACTTC.

This clonotype appeared a few times. This chain joins TRBV7-2 and TRBJ2-1; tentatively, D is TRBD1 or TRBD2 (5 bases each). V was shortened by 2 bases and J by 7 bases, with 30 bases between the two germline ends. Germline V gives CDR1 SGHTA, CDR2 FQGNSA. This CDR3 region has 20 residues. The CDR3 here is CASSLSLGVRQSGSINEQFF. The CDR3 region has the DNA TGTGCCAGCAGCTTATCGCTGGGGGTTAGACAGAGTGGTAGTATAAATGAGCAGTTCTTC.

The chain carries TRBV7-2 and TRBJ2-1, with TRBD1 matching 7 bases. This CDR3 region has 15 residues. Looked up from germline, CDR1 is SGHTA and CDR2 is FQGNSA. Unmatched junction bases numbered 11, after V lost 6 bases and J lost 6 bases. The CDR3 coding sequence is TGTGCCAGCAGACAGGGGACAGCCCCTCCCAATGAGCAGTTCTTC. Protein product: CASRQGTAPPNEQFF.

CDR3: CASSLQGLGSSLFTDTQYF. Written as DNA, the CDR3 is TGCGCCAGCAGCCTACAGGGCCTAGGCTCTTCCTTATTCACAGATACGCAGTATTTT. The chain is built from TRBV5-1 and TRBJ2-3, with D tentatively TRBD1 (6 bases). V was trimmed by 4 bases and J by 2 bases, leaving 26 bases between them. The CDR3 covers 19 residues. Germline V lookup: CDR1 SGHRS, CDR2 YFSETQ.

The chain has TRBV4-3 and TRBJ2-5; no reliable D call. The V end lost 1 base, the J end lost 11 bases, and 17 bases lay between the germline ends. CDR1 and CDR2 (germline): LGHNA, YSLEER. The CDR3 length is 14 residues. This CDR3 is CASSQVIKGDEQYF. In DNA form, the CDR3 reads TGCGCCAGCAGCCAAGTTATTAAGGGTGATGAGCAGTACTTC.

This clonotype was counted at least ten times. The chain employs TRBV29-1 and TRBJ1-2; tentative D call: TRBD1 (5 bases). The CDR3 spans 11 residues. The V end lost 3 bases, the J end lost 5 bases, and 7 bases lay between the germline ends. Germline values: CDR1 SQVTM, CDR2 ANQGSEA. The CDR3 DNA reads as TGCAGCGTTGACCCAGGGTATGGCTACACCTTC. This encodes CSVDPGYGYTF.

This clonotype came up a few times. Here the CDR3 reads CSVEVLEASYEQYF. DNA for the CDR3: TGCAGCGTTGAAGTCCTCGAGGCCTCCTACGAGCAGTACTTC. This chain connects TRBV29-1 to TRBJ2-7; D is unclear. The CDR3 sequence is 14 residues long. The V and J ends lost 1 base and 0 bases respectively, with 10 bases between them. Germline CDR1 and CDR2: SQVTM and ANQGSEA.

This clonotype occurred a few times. The chain recombines TRBV20-1 with TRBJ2-1, with TRBD2 matching over 8 bases. Unmatched junction bases numbered 6, after V lost 2 bases and J lost 6 bases. The CDR3 sequence is 14 residues long. Germline V lookup: CDR1 DFQATT, CDR2 SNEGSKA (reference sequence). CDR3 coding DNA: TGCAGTGCTAGACCGGGACTAGTGGGCAATGAGCAGTTCTTC. This encodes CSARPGLVGNEQFF.

The chain is built from TRBV12-3 or TRBV12-4 and TRBJ2-1; 8 nucleotides line up with TRBD2. With 2 bases clipped from V and 0 bases from J, the junction kept 6 bases outside the gene matches. There are 17 residues in the CDR3. The CDR3 DNA sequence: TGTGCCAGCAGTTTACTAGCGGGTGCGTACTCCTACAATGAGCAGTTCTTC. It specifies CASSLLAGAYSYNEQFF.

This clonotype was seen more than once but under ten times. The junction departs from germline at one end; a sequencing error may be responsible. V is TRBV25-1 and J is TRBJ1-2, with unresolved D. Germline-derived CDR1 and CDR2 are MGHDK and SYGVNS. This CDR3 has 17 amino acids. This chain's CDR3 is CASSEYRRATRSYGYTF. In nucleotides, the CDR3 is TGTGCTAGCAGTGAATATCGGAGGGCAACACGGAGCTATGGCTACACCTTC.

This clonotype was seen a few times. This chain joins TRBV29-1 and TRBJ2-5; D is ambiguous. This CDR3 is built from 15 residues. Germline values: CDR1 SQVTM, CDR2 ANQGSEA. Trimming left V 4 bases short and J 5 bases short, with 20 bases between. In nucleotides, the CDR3 is TGCAGCGTTGGCTCCCACCTCCGCCCCGGGGAGACCCAGTACTTC. As protein: CSVGSHLRPGETQYF.

This clonotype was detected only once. This chain uses TRBV14 with TRBJ2-5; D is undetermined. The J call may not be correct, given that the DNA end is closer to TRBJ2-7. The CDR3 spans 14 residues. The V gene's germline CDR1 is SGHDN and CDR2 FVKESK. The CDR3 is CASSQARHSPEQYF. The CDR3 nucleotides read TGTGCCAGCAGCCAAGCGCGTCACAGTCCCGAGCAGTACTTC.

V is TRBV12-3 or TRBV12-4 and J is TRBJ2-6; D is unresolved. The V end lost 6 bases, the J end lost 4 bases, and 7 bases lay between the germline ends. The CDR3 is made up of 13 amino acids. CDR3 amino acids: CASSPYGANVLTF. The CDR3 nucleotides read TGTGCCAGCAGCCCCTACGGGGCCAACGTCCTGACTTTC.

The J gene is TRBJ2-7, the V gene TRBV5-1, with D unclear. Trimming cost V 0 bases and J 3 bases, with 13 bases left between them. This CDR3 comprises 15 residues. The germline V gene has CDR1 SGHRS and CDR2 YFSETQ. The CDR3 sequence is CASSLADFGSYEQYF. In DNA form, the CDR3 reads TGCGCCAGCAGCTTGGCCGATTTTGGAAGCTACGAGCAGTACTTC.

This chain joins TRBV28 and TRBJ2-2; maybe TRBD1 (5 bases). CDR3 size: 13 residues. CDR1 and CDR2 from the germline V gene are MDHEN and SYDVKM. The V gene lost 10 bases and the J gene lost 1 base, with 10 bases spanning the gap. The CDR3, as DNA: TGTGCCACCGTGGGGCGGAACACCGGGGAGCTGTTTTTT. This gives the protein CATVGRNTGELFF.

V and J are TRBV7-9 and TRBJ1-1, with D maybe TRBD1 (6 bases). The CDR3 covers 15 residues. V was cut by 0 bases and J by 4 bases, with 12 bases left in between. Germline V gene lookup returns CDR1 SEHNR and CDR2 FQNEAQ (reference sequence). CDR3 DNA: TGTGCCAGCAGCTTAGCGTACAGGGAGGGCACTGAAGCTTTCTTT. Residues: CASSLAYREGTEAFF. Combining the CDR3 with reference TRBV7-9 and TRBJ1-1 gives the whole variable domain DTGVSQNPRHKITKRGQNVTFRCDPISEHNRLYWYRQTLGQGPEFLTYFQNEAQLEKSRLLSDRFSAERPKGSFSTLEIQRTEQGDSAMYLCASSLAYREGTEAFFGQGTRLTVV.

The table lists this clonotype with a few counts. V usage is TRBV27 and J usage is TRBJ2-5; D remains unclear. This CDR3 has 15 residues. Germline CDR1 and CDR2: MNHEY and SMNVEV (reference sequence). V shed 5 bases and J shed 7 bases, with 20 bases lying between them. The CDR3 DNA sequence: TGTGCCAGCAGTCCTCATAACAAGGCCCGCCGGACCCAGTACTTC. As protein: CASSPHNKARRTQYF.